This TCR beta chain appears in the sequencing data of a study of beta chain features in type 1 diabetes. Sequenced material consisted of expressed TCRB transcripts (all of the isolated RNA was reverse transcribed). Only in-frame clones appear in the TCRdb table, and some are missing; sequencing was by immunoSEQ multiplex PCR. The sample records about 290,000 clones, roughly 8% being singletons. The V gene lost 1 base and the J gene lost 2 bases, with 9 bases spanning the gap. Germline V gene sequence: CDR1 LGHNA, CDR2 YSLEER. The CDR3 is made up of 15 amino acids. Sorted CD4+ subsets: naive, central memory, regulatory, stem cell-like memory (CD45RO/CCR7/CD25/CD127/CD95/CD27 panel).

The specimen was central memory CD4+ T cells from blood. The clonotype originates from a woman younger than 35 in good health. The chain is built from TRBV4-3 and TRBJ1-3; D not resolved. This CDR3 is CASSQGDGAGNTIYF. CDR3 coding DNA: TGCGCCAGCAGCCAAGGTGACGGGGCTGGAAACACCATATATTTT.